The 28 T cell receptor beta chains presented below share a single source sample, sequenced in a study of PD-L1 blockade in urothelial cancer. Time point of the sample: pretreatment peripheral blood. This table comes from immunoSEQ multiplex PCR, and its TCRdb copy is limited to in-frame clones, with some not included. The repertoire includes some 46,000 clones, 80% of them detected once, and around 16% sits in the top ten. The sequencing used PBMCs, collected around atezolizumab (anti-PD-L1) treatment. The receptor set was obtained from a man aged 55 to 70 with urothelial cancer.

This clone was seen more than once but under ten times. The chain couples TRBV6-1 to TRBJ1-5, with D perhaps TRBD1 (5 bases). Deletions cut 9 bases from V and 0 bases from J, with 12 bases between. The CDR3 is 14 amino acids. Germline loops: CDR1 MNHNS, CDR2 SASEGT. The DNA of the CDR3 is TGTGCCAGTATACAGGAGATTAGCAATCAGCCCCAGCATTTT. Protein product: CASIQEISNQPQHF.

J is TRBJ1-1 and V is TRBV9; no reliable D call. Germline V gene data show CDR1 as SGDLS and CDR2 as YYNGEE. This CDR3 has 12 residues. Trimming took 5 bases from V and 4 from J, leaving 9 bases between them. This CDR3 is CASRNEGTEAFF. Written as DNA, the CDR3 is TGTGCCAGCAGGAATGAGGGCACTGAAGCTTTCTTT. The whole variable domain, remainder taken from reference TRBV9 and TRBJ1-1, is DSGVTQTPKHLITATGQRVTLRCSPRSGDLSVYWYQQSLDQGLQFLIQYYNGEERAKGNILERFSAQQFPDLHSELNLSSLELGDSALYFCASRNEGTEAFFGQGTRLTVV.

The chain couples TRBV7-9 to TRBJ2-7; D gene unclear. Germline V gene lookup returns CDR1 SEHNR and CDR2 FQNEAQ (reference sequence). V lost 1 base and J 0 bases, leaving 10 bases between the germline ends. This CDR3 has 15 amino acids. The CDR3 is CASSLGSTLSYEQYF. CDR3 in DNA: TGTGCCAGCAGCTTAGGAAGTACTCTCTCCTACGAGCAGTACTTC.

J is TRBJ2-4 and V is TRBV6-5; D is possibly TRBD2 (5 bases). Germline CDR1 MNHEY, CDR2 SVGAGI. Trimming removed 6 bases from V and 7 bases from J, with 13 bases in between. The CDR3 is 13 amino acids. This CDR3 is CASSLERGNIQYF. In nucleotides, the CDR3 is TGTGCCAGCAGCCTGGAGCGAGGGAACATTCAGTACTTC.

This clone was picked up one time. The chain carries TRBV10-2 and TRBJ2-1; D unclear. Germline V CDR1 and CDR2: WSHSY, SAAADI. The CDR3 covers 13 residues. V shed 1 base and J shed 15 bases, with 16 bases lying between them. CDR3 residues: CASSEYLRSRPFF. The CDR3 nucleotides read TGCGCCAGCAGTGAGTATTTGAGGTCGAGGCCGTTCTTC.

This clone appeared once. The CDR3 loop reads CASSRGGAETQYF. Written as DNA, the CDR3 is TGCGCCAGCAGCCGGGGGGGAGCTGAGACCCAGTACTTC. The rearrangement uses TRBV5-1 and TRBJ2-5, with 8 bases aligning to TRBD2. The CDR3 extends over 13 amino acids. Germline-derived CDR1 and CDR2 are SGHRS and YFSETQ. V lost 4 bases to trimming and J lost 5 bases; unmatched junction nucleotides: 4.

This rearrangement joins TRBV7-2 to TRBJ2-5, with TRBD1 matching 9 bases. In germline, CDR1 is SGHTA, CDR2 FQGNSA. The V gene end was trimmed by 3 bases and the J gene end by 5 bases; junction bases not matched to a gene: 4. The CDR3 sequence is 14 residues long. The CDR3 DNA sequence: TGTGCCAGCAGCTTTGGGACAGGGTTGGAGACCCAGTACTTC. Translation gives CASSFGTGLETQYF.

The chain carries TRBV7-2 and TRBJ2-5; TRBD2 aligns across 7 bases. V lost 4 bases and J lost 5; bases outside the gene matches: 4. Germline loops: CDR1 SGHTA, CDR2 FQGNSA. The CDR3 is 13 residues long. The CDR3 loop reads CASSWGEGETQYF. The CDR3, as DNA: TGTGCCAGCAGCTGGGGGGAGGGGGAGACCCAGTACTTC.

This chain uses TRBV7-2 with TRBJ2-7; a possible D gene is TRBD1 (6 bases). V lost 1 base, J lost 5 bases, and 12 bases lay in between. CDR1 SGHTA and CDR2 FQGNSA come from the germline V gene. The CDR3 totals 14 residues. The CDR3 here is CASSLGRGVNEQYF. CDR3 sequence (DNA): TGTGCCAGCAGCTTAGGCAGGGGTGTCAACGAGCAGTACTTC.

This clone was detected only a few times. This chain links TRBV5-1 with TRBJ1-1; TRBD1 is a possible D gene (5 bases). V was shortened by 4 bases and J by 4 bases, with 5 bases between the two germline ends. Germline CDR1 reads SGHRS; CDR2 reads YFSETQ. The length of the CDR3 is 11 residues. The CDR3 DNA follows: TGCGCCAGCAGCCAGGGCACTGAAGCTTTCTTT. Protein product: CASSQGTEAFF.

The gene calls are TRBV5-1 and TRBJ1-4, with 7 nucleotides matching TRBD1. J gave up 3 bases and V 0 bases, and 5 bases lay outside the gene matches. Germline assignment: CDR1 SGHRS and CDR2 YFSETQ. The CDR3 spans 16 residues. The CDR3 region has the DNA TGCGCCAGCAGCTTGGGACAGGGTGGAGCTAATGAAAAACTGTTTTTT. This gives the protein CASSLGQGGANEKLFF.

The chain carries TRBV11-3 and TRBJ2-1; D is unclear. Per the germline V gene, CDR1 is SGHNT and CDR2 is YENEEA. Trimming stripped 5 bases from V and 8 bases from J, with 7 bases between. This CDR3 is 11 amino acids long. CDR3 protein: CASSHADEQFF. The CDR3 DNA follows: TGTGCCAGCAGCCACGCGGATGAGCAGTTCTTC.

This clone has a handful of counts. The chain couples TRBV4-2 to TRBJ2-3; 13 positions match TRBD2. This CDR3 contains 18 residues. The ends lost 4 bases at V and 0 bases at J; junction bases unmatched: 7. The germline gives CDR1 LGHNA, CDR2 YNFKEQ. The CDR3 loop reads CASSLPGLAGLSTDTQYF. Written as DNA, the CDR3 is TGTGCCAGCAGCCTTCCGGGACTAGCGGGGCTCAGCACAGATACGCAGTATTTT.

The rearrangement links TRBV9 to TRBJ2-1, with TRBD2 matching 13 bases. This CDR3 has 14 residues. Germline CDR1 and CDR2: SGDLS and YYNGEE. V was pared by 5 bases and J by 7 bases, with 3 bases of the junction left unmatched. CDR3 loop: CASSGLAGVNEQFF. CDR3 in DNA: TGTGCCAGCAGTGGACTAGCGGGAGTTAATGAGCAGTTCTTC. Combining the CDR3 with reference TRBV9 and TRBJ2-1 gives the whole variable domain DSGVTQTPKHLITATGQRVTLRCSPRSGDLSVYWYQQSLDQGLQFLIQYYNGEERAKGNILERFSAQQFPDLHSELNLSSLELGDSALYFCASSGLAGVNEQFFGPGTRLTVL.

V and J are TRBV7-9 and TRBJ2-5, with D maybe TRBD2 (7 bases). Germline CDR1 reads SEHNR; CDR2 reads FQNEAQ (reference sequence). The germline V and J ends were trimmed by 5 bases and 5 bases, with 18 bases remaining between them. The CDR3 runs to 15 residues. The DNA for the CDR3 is TGTGCCAGCAGCCGGGGGGCCCAATCGGCGGAGACCCAGTACTTC. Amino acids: CASSRGAQSAETQYF.

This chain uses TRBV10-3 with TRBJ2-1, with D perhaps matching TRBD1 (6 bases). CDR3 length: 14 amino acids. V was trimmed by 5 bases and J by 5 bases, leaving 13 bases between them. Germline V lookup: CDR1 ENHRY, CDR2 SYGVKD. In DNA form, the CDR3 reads TGTGCCATCAGTTTTGGACAGACCAACAATGAGCAGTTCTTC. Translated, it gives CAISFGQTNNEQFF.

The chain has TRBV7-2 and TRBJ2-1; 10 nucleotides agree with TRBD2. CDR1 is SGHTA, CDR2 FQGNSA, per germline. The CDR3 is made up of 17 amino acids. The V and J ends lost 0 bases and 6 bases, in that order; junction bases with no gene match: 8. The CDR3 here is CASSLAGLAGAPNEQFF. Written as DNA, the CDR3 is TGTGCCAGCAGCTTAGCGGGCCTAGCGGGAGCGCCCAATGAGCAGTTCTTC.

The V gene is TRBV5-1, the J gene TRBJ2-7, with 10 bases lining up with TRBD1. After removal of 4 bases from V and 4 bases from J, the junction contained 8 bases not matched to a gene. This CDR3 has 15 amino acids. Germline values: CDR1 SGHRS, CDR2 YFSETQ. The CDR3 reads CASSPRQGASYEQYF. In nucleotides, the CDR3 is TGCGCCAGCAGCCCAAGACAGGGGGCGAGTTACGAGCAGTACTTC.

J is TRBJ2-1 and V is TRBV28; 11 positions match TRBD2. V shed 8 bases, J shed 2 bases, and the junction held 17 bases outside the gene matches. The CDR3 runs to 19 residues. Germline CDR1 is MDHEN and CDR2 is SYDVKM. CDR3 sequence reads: CASPYETSGICVTYNEQFF. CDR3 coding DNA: TGTGCCAGCCCCTATGAGACTAGCGGGATTTGTGTTACCTACAATGAGCAGTTCTTC.

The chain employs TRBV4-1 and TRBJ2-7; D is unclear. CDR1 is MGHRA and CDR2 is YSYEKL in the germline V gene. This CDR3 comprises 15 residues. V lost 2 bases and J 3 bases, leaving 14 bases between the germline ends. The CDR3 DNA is TGCGCCAGCAGCCAAACAGCCACCGGCAGCTACGAGCAGTACTTC. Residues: CASSQTATGSYEQYF.

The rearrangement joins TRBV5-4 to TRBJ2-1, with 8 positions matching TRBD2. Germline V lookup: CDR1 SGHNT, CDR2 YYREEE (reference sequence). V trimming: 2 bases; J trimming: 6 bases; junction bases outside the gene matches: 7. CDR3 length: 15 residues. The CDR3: CASSFPGGVGNEQFF. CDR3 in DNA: TGTGCCAGCAGCTTCCCGGGAGGGGTGGGCAATGAGCAGTTCTTC. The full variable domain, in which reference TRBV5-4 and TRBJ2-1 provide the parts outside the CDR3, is ETGVTQSPTHLIKTRGQQVTLRCSSQSGHNTVSWYQQALGQGPQFIFQYYREEENGRGNFPPRFSGLQFPNYSSELNVNALELDDSALYLCASSFPGGVGNEQFFGPGTRLTVL.

CDR3 bases: TGTGCCAGCAGCTTGGCTTTGGTGACAGGGTCCTTTCGCTACGAGCAGTACTTC. Its translation: CASSLALVTGSFRYEQYF. The V gene is TRBV5-6, the J gene TRBJ2-7, with 7 bases identical to TRBD1. CDR1 is SGHDT, CDR2 YYEEEE, per germline. J lost 3 bases, V lost 0 bases, and 15 bases had no gene match. This CDR3 is 18 amino acids long. The variable domain in full, completed from reference TRBV5-6 and TRBJ2-7, reads DAGVTQSPTHLIKTRGQQVTLRCSPKSGHDTVSWYQQALGQGPQFIFQYYEEEERQRGNFPDRFSGHQFPNYSSELNVNALLLGDSALYLCASSLALVTGSFRYEQYFGPGTRLTVT.

The CDR3 region is CATSRDRVNQPQHF. The CDR3, as DNA: TGTGCCACCAGCAGAGACAGGGTTAATCAGCCCCAGCATTTT. The rearrangement links TRBV15 to TRBJ1-5, with D tentatively TRBD1 (5 bases). V was trimmed by 0 bases and J by 4 bases, leaving 7 bases between them. CDR1 and CDR2 from the germline V gene are LNHNV and YYDKDF (reference sequence). This CDR3 has 14 residues.

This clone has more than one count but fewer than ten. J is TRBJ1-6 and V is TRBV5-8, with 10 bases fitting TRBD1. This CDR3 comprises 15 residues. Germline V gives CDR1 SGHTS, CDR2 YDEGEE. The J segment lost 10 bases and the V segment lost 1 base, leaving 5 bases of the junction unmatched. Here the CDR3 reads CASSLYGTGESPLHF. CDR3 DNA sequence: TGTGCCAGCAGCTTGTACGGGACAGGGGAGTCACCCCTCCACTTT.

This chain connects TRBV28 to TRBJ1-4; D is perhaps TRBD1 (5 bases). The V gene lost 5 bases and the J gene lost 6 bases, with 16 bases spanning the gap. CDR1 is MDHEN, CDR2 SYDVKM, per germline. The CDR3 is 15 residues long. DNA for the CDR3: TGTGCCAGCAGTACCTTCTCGACAGATGATGAAAAACTGTTTTTT. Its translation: CASSTFSTDDEKLFF. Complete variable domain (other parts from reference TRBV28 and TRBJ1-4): DVKVTQSSRYLVKRTGEKVFLECVQDMDHENMFWYRQDPGLGLRLIYFSYDVKMKEKGDIPEGYSVSREKKERFSLILESASTNQTSMYLCASSTFSTDDEKLFFGSGTQLSVL.

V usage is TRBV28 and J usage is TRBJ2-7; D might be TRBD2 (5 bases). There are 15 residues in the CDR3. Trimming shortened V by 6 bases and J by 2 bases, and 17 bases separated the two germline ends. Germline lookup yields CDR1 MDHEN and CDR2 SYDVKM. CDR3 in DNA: TGTGCCAGCAGGAATCCACGGGAACGGGCCTACGAGCAGTACTTC. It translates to CASRNPRERAYEQYF.

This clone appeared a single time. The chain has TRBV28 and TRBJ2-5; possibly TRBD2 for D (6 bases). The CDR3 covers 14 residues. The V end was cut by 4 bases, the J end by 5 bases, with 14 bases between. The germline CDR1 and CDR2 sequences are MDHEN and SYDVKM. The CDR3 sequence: CASSSLGAGETQYF. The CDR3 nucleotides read TGTGCCAGCAGTTCTTTGGGAGCGGGTGAGACCCAGTACTTC.

CDR3 loop: CASSLFDGRRADTQYF. The CDR3 DNA sequence: TGTGCCAGCAGTTTATTTGACGGGAGGAGGGCAGATACGCAGTATTTT. The chain has TRBV28 and TRBJ2-3, with 7 bases identical to TRBD2. J was trimmed by 4 bases and V by 1 base; bases with no gene match: 8. The CDR3 is 16 amino acids. Germline-derived CDR1 and CDR2 are MDHEN and SYDVKM.